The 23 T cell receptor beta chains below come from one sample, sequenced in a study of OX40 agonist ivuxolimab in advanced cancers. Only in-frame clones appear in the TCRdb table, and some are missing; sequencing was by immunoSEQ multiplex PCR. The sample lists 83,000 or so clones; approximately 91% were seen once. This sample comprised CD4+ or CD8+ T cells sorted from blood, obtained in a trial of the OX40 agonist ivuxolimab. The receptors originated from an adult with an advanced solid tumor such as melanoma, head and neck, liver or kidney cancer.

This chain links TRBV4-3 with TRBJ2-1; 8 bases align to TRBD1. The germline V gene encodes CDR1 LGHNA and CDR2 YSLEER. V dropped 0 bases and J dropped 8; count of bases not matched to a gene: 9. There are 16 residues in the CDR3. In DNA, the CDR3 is TGCGCCAGCAGCCAAGATTGGCGACAGGGGATGGATGAGCAGTTCTTC. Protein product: CASSQDWRQGMDEQFF.

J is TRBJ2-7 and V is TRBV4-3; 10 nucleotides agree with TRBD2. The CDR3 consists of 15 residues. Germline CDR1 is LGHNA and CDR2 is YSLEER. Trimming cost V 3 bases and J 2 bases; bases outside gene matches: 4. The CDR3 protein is CASSQSSGGPYEQYF. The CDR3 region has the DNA TGCGCCAGCAGCCAGTCTAGCGGGGGCCCCTACGAGCAGTACTTC.

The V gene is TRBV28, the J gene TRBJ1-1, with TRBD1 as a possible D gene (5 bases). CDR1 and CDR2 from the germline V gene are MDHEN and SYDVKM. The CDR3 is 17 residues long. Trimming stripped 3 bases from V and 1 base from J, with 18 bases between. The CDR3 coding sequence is TGTGCCAGCAGTTTCGCCTGGGGGGATCAAGGGAACACTGAAGCTTTCTTT. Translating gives CASSFAWGDQGNTEAFF.

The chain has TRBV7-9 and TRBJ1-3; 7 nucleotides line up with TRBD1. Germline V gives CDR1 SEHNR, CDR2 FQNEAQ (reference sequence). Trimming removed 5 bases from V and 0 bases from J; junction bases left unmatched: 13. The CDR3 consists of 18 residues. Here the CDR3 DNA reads TGTGCCAGCAGCCTAGGGACAGTGGGTATCAGCTCTGGAAACACCATATATTTT. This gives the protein CASSLGTVGISSGNTIYF.

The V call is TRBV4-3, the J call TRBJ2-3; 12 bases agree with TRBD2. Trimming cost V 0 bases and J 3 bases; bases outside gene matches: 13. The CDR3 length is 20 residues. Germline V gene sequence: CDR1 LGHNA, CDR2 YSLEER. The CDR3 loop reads CASSQDLWGELAGGTDTQYF. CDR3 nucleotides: TGCGCCAGCAGCCAAGATCTTTGGGGTGAACTAGCGGGAGGAACAGATACGCAGTATTTT.

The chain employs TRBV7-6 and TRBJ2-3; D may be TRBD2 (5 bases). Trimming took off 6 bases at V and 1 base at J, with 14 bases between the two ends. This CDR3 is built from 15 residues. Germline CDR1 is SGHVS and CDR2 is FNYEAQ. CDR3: CASRLTDGGTDTQYF. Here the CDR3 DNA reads TGTGCCAGCAGACTAACCGACGGGGGCACAGATACGCAGTATTTT. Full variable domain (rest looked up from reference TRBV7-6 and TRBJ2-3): GAGVSQSPRYKVTKRGQDVALRCDPISGHVSLYWYRQALGQGPEFLTYFNYEAQQDKSGLPNDRFSAERPEGSISTLTIQRTEQRDSAMYRCASRLTDGGTDTQYFGPGTRLTVL.

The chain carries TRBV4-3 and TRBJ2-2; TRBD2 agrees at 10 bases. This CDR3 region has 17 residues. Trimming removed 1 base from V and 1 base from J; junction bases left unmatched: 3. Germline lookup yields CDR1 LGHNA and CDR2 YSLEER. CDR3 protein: CASSQARTSGNTGELFF. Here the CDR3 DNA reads TGCGCCAGCAGCCAAGCTCGGACTAGCGGGAACACCGGGGAGCTGTTTTTT.

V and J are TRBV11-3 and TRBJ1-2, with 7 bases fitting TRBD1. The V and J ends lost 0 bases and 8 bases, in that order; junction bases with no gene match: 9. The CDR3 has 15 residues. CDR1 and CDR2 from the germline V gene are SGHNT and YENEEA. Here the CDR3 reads CASSLDPTGRAGYTF. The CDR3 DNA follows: TGTGCCAGCAGCTTAGATCCGACAGGGAGGGCCGGCTACACCTTC.

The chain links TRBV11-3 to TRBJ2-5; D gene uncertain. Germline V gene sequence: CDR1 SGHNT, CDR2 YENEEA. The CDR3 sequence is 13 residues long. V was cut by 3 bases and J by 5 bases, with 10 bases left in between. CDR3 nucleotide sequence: TGTGCCAGCAGCTTGGAAGTACGGGAGACCCAGTACTTC. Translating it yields CASSLEVRETQYF.

Here the CDR3 DNA reads TGTGCCAGCACCCAATTCACCTCAGGCAATCAGCCCCAGCATTTT. Residues: CASTQFTSGNQPQHF. This sequence joins TRBV28 and TRBJ1-5; D not resolved. V was trimmed by 7 bases and J by 2 bases, leaving 15 bases between them. Germline CDR1 and CDR2: MDHEN and SYDVKM. The CDR3 consists of 15 residues.

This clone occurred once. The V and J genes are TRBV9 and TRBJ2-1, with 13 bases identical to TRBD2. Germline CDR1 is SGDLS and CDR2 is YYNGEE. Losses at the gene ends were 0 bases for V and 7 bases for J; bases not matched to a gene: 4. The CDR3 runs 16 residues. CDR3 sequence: CASSVGGTSGVNEQFF. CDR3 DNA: TGTGCCAGCAGCGTAGGGGGGACTAGCGGGGTTAATGAGCAGTTCTTC.

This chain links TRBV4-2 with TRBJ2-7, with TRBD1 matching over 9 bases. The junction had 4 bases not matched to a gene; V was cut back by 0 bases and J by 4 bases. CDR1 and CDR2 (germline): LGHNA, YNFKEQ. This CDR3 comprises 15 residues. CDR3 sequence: CASSQEKGQGYEQYF. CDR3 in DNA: TGTGCCAGCAGCCAAGAGAAGGGACAGGGTTACGAGCAGTACTTC.

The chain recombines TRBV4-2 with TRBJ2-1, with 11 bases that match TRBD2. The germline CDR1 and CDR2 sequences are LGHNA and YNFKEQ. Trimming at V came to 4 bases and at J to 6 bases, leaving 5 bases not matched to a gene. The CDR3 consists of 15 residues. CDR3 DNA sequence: TGTGCCAGCAGCCGAGGACTAGCGGGTCCCAATGAGCAGTTCTTC. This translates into CASSRGLAGPNEQFF.

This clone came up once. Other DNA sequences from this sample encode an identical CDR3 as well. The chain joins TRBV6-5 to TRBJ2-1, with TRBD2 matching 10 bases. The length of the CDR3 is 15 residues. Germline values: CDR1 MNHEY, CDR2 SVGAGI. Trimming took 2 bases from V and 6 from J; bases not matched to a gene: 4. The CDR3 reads CASSYGVAGGNEQFF. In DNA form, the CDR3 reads TGTGCCAGCAGTTACGGGGTAGCGGGAGGCAATGAGCAGTTCTTC.

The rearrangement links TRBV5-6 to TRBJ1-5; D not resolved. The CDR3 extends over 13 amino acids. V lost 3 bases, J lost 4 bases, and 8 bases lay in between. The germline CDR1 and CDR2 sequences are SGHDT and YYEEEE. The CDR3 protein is CASSSRYNQPQHF. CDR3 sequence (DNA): TGTGCCAGCAGCTCGAGATATAATCAGCCCCAGCATTTT.

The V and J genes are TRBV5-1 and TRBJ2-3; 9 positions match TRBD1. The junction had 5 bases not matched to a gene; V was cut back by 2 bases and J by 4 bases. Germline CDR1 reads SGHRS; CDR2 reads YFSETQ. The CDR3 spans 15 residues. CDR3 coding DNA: TGCGCCAGCAGCTTAGGGACAGGGAATGCAGATACGCAGTATTTT. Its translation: CASSLGTGNADTQYF. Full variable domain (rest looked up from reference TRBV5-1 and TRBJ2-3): KAGVTQTPRYLIKTRGQQVTLSCSPISGHRSVSWYQQTPGQGLQFLFEYFSETQRNKGNFPGRFSGRQFSNSRSEMNVSTLELGDSALYLCASSLGTGNADTQYFGPGTRLTVL.

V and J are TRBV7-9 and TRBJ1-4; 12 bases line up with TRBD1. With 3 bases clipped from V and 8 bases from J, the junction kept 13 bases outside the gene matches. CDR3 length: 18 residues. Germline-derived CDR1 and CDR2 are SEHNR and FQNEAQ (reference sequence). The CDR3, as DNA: TGTGCCAGCAGCTTGATAGCCTCCGGGACAGGGGGCGACGAAAAACTGTTTTTT. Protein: CASSLIASGTGGDEKLFF.

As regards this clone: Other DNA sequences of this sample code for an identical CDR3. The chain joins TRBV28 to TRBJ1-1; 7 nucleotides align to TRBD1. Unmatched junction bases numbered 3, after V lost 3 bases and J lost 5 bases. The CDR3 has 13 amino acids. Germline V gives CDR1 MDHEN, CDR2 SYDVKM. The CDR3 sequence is CASSLTGRTEAFF. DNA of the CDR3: TGTGCCAGCAGTTTGACAGGGAGGACTGAAGCTTTCTTT.

CDR3 loop: CASSPPGRGSGKADTQYF. The CDR3 bases are TGTGCCAGCAGCCCCCCTGGCAGGGGCAGTGGGAAGGCAGATACGCAGTATTTT. This chain uses TRBV5-8 with TRBJ2-3, with D possibly matching TRBD1 (6 bases). The V end lost 4 bases, the J end lost 4 bases, and 25 bases lay between the germline ends. CDR3 length: 18 residues. CDR1 SGHTS and CDR2 YDEGEE come from the germline V gene.

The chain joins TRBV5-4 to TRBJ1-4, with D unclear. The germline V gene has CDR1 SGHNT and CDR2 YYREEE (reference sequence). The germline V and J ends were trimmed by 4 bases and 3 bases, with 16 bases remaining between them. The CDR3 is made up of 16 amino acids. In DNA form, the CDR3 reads TGTGCCAGCAGCGACCGCCGGAGCGCCTCTAATGAAAAACTGTTTTTT. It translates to CASSDRRSASNEKLFF.

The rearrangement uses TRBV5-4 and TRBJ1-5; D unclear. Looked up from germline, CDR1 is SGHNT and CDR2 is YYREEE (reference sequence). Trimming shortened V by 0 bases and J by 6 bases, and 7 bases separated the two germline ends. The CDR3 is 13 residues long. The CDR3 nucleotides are TGTGCCAGCAGCTTGGCCGTTGGTCAGCCCCAGCATTTT. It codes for CASSLAVGQPQHF.

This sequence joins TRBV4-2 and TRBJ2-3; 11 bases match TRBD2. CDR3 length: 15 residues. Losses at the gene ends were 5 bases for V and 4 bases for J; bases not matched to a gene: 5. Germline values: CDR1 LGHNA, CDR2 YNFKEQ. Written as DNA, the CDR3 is TGTGCCAGCAGCATTACTAGCGGGAGCCCAGATACGCAGTATTTT. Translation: CASSITSGSPDTQYF.

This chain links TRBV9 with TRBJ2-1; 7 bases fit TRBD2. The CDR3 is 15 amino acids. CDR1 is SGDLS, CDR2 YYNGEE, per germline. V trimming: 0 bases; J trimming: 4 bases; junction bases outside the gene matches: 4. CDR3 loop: CASSVASGTYNEQFF. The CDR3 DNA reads TGTGCCAGCAGCGTAGCTAGCGGCACTTACAATGAGCAGTTCTTC.